This is a list of T cell receptor beta chains from one sample in a study of breast tumors, draining lymph nodes, adjacent tissues. TCRdb reprocessed the multiplex PCR reads via MiXCR and lists one record per CDR3 protein. The sample lists fewer than 200,000 distinct CDR3 sequences, 30% to 35% occurring once. Material for sequencing was axillary lymph node tissue. The receptors originated from a female donor with breast cancer. Some clones in this sample may be carry-over from other donors' samples. Each CDR3 is given with its conserved first and last residue. A D gene is named only where the DNA matches it firmly. The size entry is marked missing in some rows and otherwise reads once, few, many or a size class.

D	V	J	size	DNA	CDR3
NA	TRBV10-1	TRBJ1-1	few	TGCGCCCACTCACGGACTACCTACGAGGCCCCCACTGAAGCTTTCTTT	CAHSRTTYEAPTEAFF
NA	TRBV20-1	TRBJ1-4	NA	TGCAGTGCTAGATTGGTAGGGGAGGAAACTAATGAAAAACTGTTTTTT	CSARLVGEETNEKLFF
NA	TRBV12-3/TRBV12-4	TRBJ2-7	many	TGTGCCAGCAGTCCAGGACCTGCCAACGAGCAGTACTTC	CASSPGPANEQYF
NA	TRBV9	TRBJ2-1	once	TGTGCCAGCAGCATATTAACGGGGACTCAGTCCGAGCAGTTCTTC	CASSILTGTQSEQFF
NA	TRBV6-1	TRBJ2-1	many	TGTGCCAGCAGTGGAAGGTTAGGGGTGGAGGAGCAGTTCTTC	CASSGRLGVEEQFF
NA	TRBV9	TRBJ1-1	NA	TGTGCCAGCAGCATCCGAATAGAAACTGAAGCTTTCTTT	CASSIRIETEAFF
TRBD1	TRBV15	TRBJ1-1	few	TGTGCCACCAGCAAGTACACAGGGGATGAAGCTTTCTTT	CATSKYTGDEAFF
NA	TRBV20-1	TRBJ2-1	many	TGCAGTGCTAGAGCGGGACATTCGAGGACTGAGCAGTTCTTC	CSARAGHSRTEQFF
TRBD2	TRBV7-8	TRBJ2-1	many	TGTGCCAGCAGCTTAGCCGGGAGGACTAGCGGGAACTTCTACAATGAGCAGTTCTTC	CASSLAGRTSGNFYNEQFF
NA	TRBV28	TRBJ1-5	many	TGTGCCAGCAGTTTAGTCTTGGGAAGGAGGAGCAATCAGCCCCAGCATTTT	CASSLVLGRRSNQPQHF
TRBD2	TRBV12-3/TRBV12-4	TRBJ2-7	many	TGTGCCAGCAACCCTAGCGGAACCTACGAGCAGTACTTC	CASNPSGTYEQYF
NA	TRBV7-2	TRBJ2-5	few	TGTGCCAGCAGCTTCGCGTCGGGCGGAGGGGGGGGTGAGACCCAGTACTTC	CASSFASGGGGGETQYF
NA	TRBV14	TRBJ2-5	many	TGTGCCAGCAGCCAAGGAAGCCAGACCCAGTACTTC	CASSQGSQTQYF
TRBD1	TRBV7-7	TRBJ2-1	many	TGTGCTAGCAGCTTAGTGGGGGGACAGGGGAACCATGAGCAGTTCTTC	CASSLVGGQGNHEQFF
NA	TRBV7-6	TRBJ1-1	few	TGTGCCAGCAGCTTAGAAGACCAGGGGGAAGCTTTCTTT	CASSLEDQGEAFF
NA	TRBV7-7	TRBJ1-4	medium-sized	TGTGCTAGCAGCGGTCCAGGAGGAAAACTGTTTTTT	CASSGPGGKLFF
TRBD1	TRBV28	TRBJ1-2	few	TGTGCCAGCAGTACACAGGGGGCCGGCTATGGCTACACCTTC	CASSTQGAGYGYTF
NA	TRBV29-1	TRBJ2-6	NA	TGCAGCGTTGGGTCGGGGTCCGGGGCCAACGTCCTGACTTTC	CSVGSGSGANVLTF
TRBD1	TRBV7-9	TRBJ1-6	NA	TGTGCCAGCAGCTTATCGACAGGGTCCAAAAACAATAATTCACCCCTCCACTTT	CASSLSTGSKNNNSPLHF
NA	TRBV6-5	TRBJ2-2	NA	TGTGCCAGCATTAACAATCCAGGGGAGCTGTTTTTT	CASINNPGELFF
NA	TRBV7-3	TRBJ2-1	many	TGTGCCAGCCAAAAGGACTCCGAGGATTACAATGAGCAGTTCTTC	CASQKDSEDYNEQFF
NA	TRBV28	TRBJ2-3	NA	TGTGCCAGCAGTTTCTTGGGGAAAAGCACAGATACGCAGTATTTT	CASSFLGKSTDTQYF
NA	TRBV12-3/TRBV12-4	TRBJ2-7	many	TGTGCCAGCAGTTTTCTTAGCAACATCCACGAGCAGTACTTC	CASSFLSNIHEQYF
NA	TRBV19	TRBJ1-1	few	TGTGCCAGCCAGGCGCAGGCCCGGGGCACTGAAGCTTTCTTT	CASQAQARGTEAFF
NA	TRBV3-1	TRBJ1-3	NA	TGTGCCAGCAGCCAAGCTTTTAGGGTCTCTGGAAACACCATATATTTT	CASSQAFRVSGNTIYF
NA	TRBV12-3/TRBV12-4	TRBJ1-4	NA	TGTGCCAGCAGTTTAGCGGGGAAGTCCTACAATGAAAAACTGTTTTTT	CASSLAGKSYNEKLFF
NA	TRBV15	TRBJ1-4	NA	TGTGCCACCAGCAGCCAAGGTAACCGCGAAAATGAAAAACTGTTTTTT	CATSSQGNRENEKLFF
NA	TRBV27	TRBJ1-5	few	TGTGCCAGCAGTTTATCCCCCCCCGGCGTTAGCAATCAGCCCCAGCATTTT	CASSLSPPGVSNQPQHF
TRBD1	TRBV11-2	TRBJ2-1	many	TGTGCCAGCAGCGAAGGACAGGGCGATGAGCAGTTCTTC	CASSEGQGDEQFF
NA	TRBV9	TRBJ2-5	many	TGTGCCAGCAGCGCTTACAGGGCCGGGGAGACCCAGTACTTC	CASSAYRAGETQYF
TRBD1	TRBV7-2	TRBJ2-1	NA	TGTGCCAGCAGCTTGGGACAGGGGGCTGCGTATAATGAGCAGTTCTTC	CASSLGQGAAYNEQFF
NA	TRBV15	TRBJ2-5	once	TGTGCCACTCCTTTTCATGCGATCGAACTCCTACGAGCAGAGACCCAGTACTTC	CATPFHAIELLRAETQYF
NA	TRBV6-5	TRBJ2-3	once	TGTGCCAGCGGTTACTCGTCCGGGATCACAGATACGCAGTATTTT	CASGYSSGITDTQYF
NA	TRBV9	TRBJ2-2	many	TGTGCCAGCAGCCCCTTAATGGCGCGGGAGCTGTTTTTT	CASSPLMARELFF
TRBD1	TRBV6-1	TRBJ2-7	few	TGTGCCAGCAGTACCACAGGGGTTCACGAGCAGTACTTC	CASSTTGVHEQYF
NA	TRBV7-2	TRBJ2-7	many	TGTGCCAGCAGCTTAGAGGGTCTGTCTTTGGGCGAGCAGTACTTC	CASSLEGLSLGEQYF
TRBD2	TRBV20-1	TRBJ2-3	many	TGCAGTGCTAGAGATACGGGCGGGAGGGCCTGGGAAGATACGCAGTATTTT	CSARDTGGRAWEDTQYF
TRBD2	TRBV20-1	TRBJ2-1	many	TGCAGTGCTGGGAGCGGGAGGAAGAATGAGCAGTTCTTC	CSAGSGRKNEQFF
TRBD1	TRBV12-3/TRBV12-4	TRBJ1-4	NA	TGTGCCAGCAGTGGCGGACAGGGAGGGGCTAATGAAAAACTGTTTTTT	CASSGGQGGANEKLFF
TRBD2	TRBV20-1	TRBJ2-3	NA	TGCAGTGCTAGTGCGATTCGAGGTGAGACTAGCGAGTATAAGGATACGCAGTATTTT	CSASAIRGETSEYKDTQYF
NA	TRBV11-3	TRBJ2-1	NA	TGTGCCTGGAGTGTAAGGGTTAGGGCGTGGAAGGCGTCCAATGAGCAGTTCTTC	CAWSVRVRAWKASNEQFF